This entry features one TCR beta chain sequence. Its antigen is undetermined. Germline CDR1 is GTSNPN and CDR2 is SVGIG (reference sequence). This CDR3 comprises 14 residues. Unmatched junction bases numbered 9, after V lost 5 bases and J lost 9 bases. This sample is part of a study of cytomegalovirus exposure and HLA in healthy donors. Study-wide background: Unique TCRs numbering some 80 million, obtained from HLA-typed donors, made up an early data release.

Researchers ran the PCR with 60 Vbeta and 13 Jbeta primers. Here immunoSEQ multiplex PCR was the method, and the copy in TCRdb shows in-frame clones only, minus some. The sample includes approximately 150,000 clones, roughly 79% of them seen just once. Study-wide results and limits: Later examination showed HLA-associated TCR beta chains had greater clonal expansion than equally common others. Reports showed the classifier diagnosing cytomegalovirus status with high specificity and sensitivity. As a later analysis showed, several of the most significant clusters appeared to be linked to common viral pathogens.

The V and J genes are TRBV30 and TRBJ1-4; 10 bases agree with TRBD1. The source of this sequence is a woman younger than 35 in good health and CMV-seropositive. The sample comprised PBMCs. The CDR3 here is CAWGHGTGAQKLFF. The CDR3 DNA is TGTGCCTGGGGACACGGGACAGGGGCACAAAAACTGTTTTTT.